The text below deals with one T cell receptor beta chain. This record comes from a study of control samples from healthy donors and cancer patients. Sequencing used immunoSEQ multiplex PCR; TCRdb keeps in-frame clones, though not all of them. The table shows over 65,000 clones, with less than 90% occurring only once. This clonotype was sampled from a woman aged 45-60 years with colorectal cancer. Sample: PBMCs.

The CDR3 protein is CASSDGSGANVLTF. The CDR3 DNA reads TGTGCCAGTAGTGACGGCTCTGGGGCCAACGTCCTGACTTTC. The chain couples TRBV19 to TRBJ2-6; unclear D gene. The germline V gene encodes CDR1 LNHDA and CDR2 SQIVND (reference sequence). The CDR3 length is 14 residues. The V and J ends lost 5 bases and 0 bases respectively, with 5 bases between them.